These 10 T cell receptor beta chains share one sample of origin, sequenced in a study of human T cells and chemical hapten exposure. TCRdb ran MiXCR on the RACE reads and lists one entry per CDR3 protein. The table shows roughly 380,000 distinct CDR3 sequences, with 5% to 6.5% occurring only once. Time point indicated: pre-sensitization, week 0. Noted treatment: therapeutic diphenylcyclopropenone sensitization with weekly scalp DPC. Sample: whole blood, taken in connection with sensitization to the hapten diphenylcyclopropenone (DPC). The source of these receptors is a woman between 45 and 65 years old with alopecia areata. Some clones in this sample may be carry-over from other donors' samples.

Ten or more counts support this clonotype. V gene TRBV7-2 combines with J gene TRBJ1-1, with D tentatively TRBD1 (5 bases). Germline CDR1 and CDR2: SGHTA and FQGNSA. The ends were cut back, 2 bases at V and 1 base at J, with 14 bases in the middle. The CDR3 spans 16 residues. CDR3 coding DNA: TGTGCCAGCAGCTTATCTTTTTCGACAGCGAACACTGAAGCTTTCTTT. Protein sequence: CASSLSFSTANTEAFF.

The chain has TRBV5-6 and TRBJ2-3; D is perhaps TRBD1 (6 bases). Between the trimmed V and J ends, which lost 3 bases and 0 bases, there was a span of 14 bases. The length of the CDR3 is 16 residues. Germline loops: CDR1 SGHDT, CDR2 YYEEEE. The CDR3 sequence: CASSYRQVASTDTQYF. CDR3 coding DNA: TGTGCCAGCAGCTACCGACAGGTCGCTAGCACAGATACGCAGTATTTT.

The V gene is TRBV28, the J gene TRBJ1-5, with a weak D call TRBD1 (6 bases). V gave up 3 bases and J gave up 7 bases, with 16 bases separating them. The CDR3 spans 15 residues. The germline CDR1 and CDR2 sequences are MDHEN and SYDVKM. The CDR3 coding sequence is TGTGCCAGCAGTTTCACTGCTTACGGGGGCCAGCCCCAGCATTTT. Translation: CASSFTAYGGQPQHF.

This clonotype appeared many times. The chain carries TRBV29-1 and TRBJ1-3, with D uncertain. The CDR3 sequence is 14 residues long. Trimming took off 3 bases at V and 0 bases at J, with 9 bases between the two ends. CDR1 is SQVTM, CDR2 ANQGSEA, per germline. The CDR3 reads CSVDGSSSGNTIYF. CDR3 nucleotides: TGCAGCGTTGACGGCAGTAGCTCTGGAAACACCATATATTTT.

This clonotype was picked up many times. This chain uses TRBV9 with TRBJ2-2; D unresolved. The CDR3 totals 13 residues. V was shortened by 0 bases and J by 6 bases, with 6 bases between the two germline ends. The germline V gene encodes CDR1 SGDLS and CDR2 YYNGEE. CDR3 coding DNA: TGTGCCAGCAGCGTAGAAGGAGCCGGGGAGCTGTTTTTT. Protein: CASSVEGAGELFF.

This clonotype was detected ten times or more. The rearrangement links TRBV6-5 to TRBJ2-1; 9 bases line up with TRBD2. The CDR3 extends over 16 amino acids. V shed 0 bases and J 3 bases; nucleotides not matched to a gene: 3. From germline, CDR1 is MNHEY and CDR2 SVGAGI. CDR3 sequence reads: CASSYSLAGYYNEQFF. DNA for the CDR3: TGTGCCAGCAGTTACTCCCTAGCGGGGTACTACAATGAGCAGTTCTTC.

This clonotype was detected ten times or more. The rearrangement links TRBV12-3 or TRBV12-4 to TRBJ1-5; possibly TRBD1 for D (6 bases). V lost 6 bases and J 4 bases, leaving 7 bases between the germline ends. The CDR3 consists of 12 residues. The CDR3 DNA is TGTGCCAGCAGGCAGGGGAATCAGCCCCAGCATTTT. Its protein is CASRQGNQPQHF.

The CDR3 reads CSVENEQFF. The CDR3, as DNA: TGCAGCGTTGAAAATGAGCAGTTCTTC. The rearrangement joins TRBV29-1 to TRBJ2-1; no firm D call. The CDR3 extends over 9 amino acids. Germline lookup yields CDR1 SQVTM and CDR2 ANQGSEA. The V end was cut by 2 bases, the J end by 7 bases, with 0 bases between.

This clonotype was detected ten times or more. The genes are TRBV7-3 and TRBJ1-5; possible D gene TRBD1, 5 bases. The V and J ends lost 5 bases and 2 bases respectively, with 10 bases between them. The CDR3 is made up of 14 amino acids. The V gene's germline CDR1 is SGHTA and CDR2 FQGTGA. In DNA, the CDR3 is TGTGCCAGCAGCCCAGGGTCGGGCAATCAGCCCCAGCATTTT. It codes for CASSPGSGNQPQHF.

This sequence joins TRBV7-8 and TRBJ1-4; a weak D match, TRBD1 (6 bases). CDR3 size: 15 residues. The germline V gene has CDR1 SGHVS and CDR2 FQNEAQ. V shed 2 bases and J shed 7 bases, with 14 bases lying between them. The CDR3 region is CASSLWGGHGEKLFF. The CDR3 coding sequence is TGTGCCAGCAGCTTATGGGGGGGGCACGGTGAAAAACTGTTTTTT.